This T cell receptor (beta chain) was retrieved from a study of early T cells in non-severe SARS-CoV-2 infection. The wider study: Whole-blood bulk RNA, unsorted, was sequenced, and chains were unpaired.

A few counts support this clonotype. The CDR3 consists of 15 residues. Germline V gene data show CDR1 as SEHNR and CDR2 as FQNEAQ (reference sequence). V lost 5 bases to trimming and J lost 9 bases, with 22 bases between them. Individual cDNA molecules carried attached unique molecular identifiers. TCRdb re-called the 5' RACE reads through MiXCR, storing one row per CDR3 protein. Here the sample spans 25,000 to 35,000 distinct CDR3 sequences, roughly 6% being singletons. The chain employs TRBV7-9 and TRBJ2-5, with a weak D call TRBD2 (6 bases). The receptor was derived from an adult who was a healthcare worker with PCR-confirmed SARS-CoV-2 infection or an uninfected control (not recorded which). What was sequenced was whole blood. The CDR3 loop reads CASSPPREAEGAQYF. CDR3 coding DNA: TGTGCCAGCAGCCCACCCAGGGAGGCAGAAGGGGCCCAGTACTTC.